The sample holds many counts of the clone carrying this TCR beta chain. TCRdb processed the 5' RACE reads anew with MiXCR; each CDR3 protein has one entry. The data show tens of thousands of distinct CDR3 sequences, with approximately 12% seen just once and roughly 1.3% held by the top ten. V lost 3 bases to trimming and J lost 10 bases, with 10 bases between them. The length of the CDR3 is 12 residues. Germline CDR1 and CDR2: SGDLS and YYNGEE. This specimen comes from a study of neurological immune-mediated disorders. The TCR was taken from a female donor in good health. Material for sequencing was PBMCs. The rearrangement links TRBV9 to TRBJ1-4; D gene ambiguous. CDR3 region: CASSDLLGKLFF. As DNA, the CDR3 is TGTGCCAGCAGCGACCTTTTAGGAAAACTGTTTTTT. The entire variable domain, with the rest obtained from reference TRBV9 and TRBJ1-4, is as follows: DSGVTQTPKHLITATGQRVTLRCSPRSGDLSVYWYQQSLDQGLQFLIQYYNGEERAKGNILERFSAQQFPDLHSELNLSSLELGDSALYFCASSDLLGKLFFGSGTQLSVL.